One TCR beta chain is described in this entry. Random hexamers were used to reverse transcribe 0.5 to 1 ug of RNA. Each CDR3 protein gets one entry after TCRdb re-called the immunoSEQ multiplex PCR reads with MiXCR. This table has some 180,000 distinct CDR3 sequences, about 95% appearing once. This specimen comes from a study of CD8 T cells in Susac syndrome. V was cut by 7 bases and J by 7 bases, with 17 bases left in between. The CDR3 extends over 14 amino acids. This sequence was found in a human donor in good health. The chain joins TRBV23-1 to TRBJ1-5, with D maybe TRBD1 (6 bases). TRBV23-1 is known as an ORF, though its function is uncertain. Sequenced: CD4+ T cells from PBMCs. CDR3 in amino acids: CASNLTGPGQPQHF. In DNA form, the CDR3 reads TGCGCCAGCAATCTGACAGGTCCCGGACAGCCCCAGCATTTT.